One sample yielded the 29 T cell receptor beta chains listed below, sequenced in a study of cytomegalovirus exposure and HLA in healthy donors. 13 Jbeta primers and 60 Vbeta primers were used for the PCR. TCRdb's copy holds only in-frame clones and misses some; the assay was immunoSEQ multiplex PCR. This sample has about 100,000 clones, with around four fifths found just once. Source material: PBMCs. The receptors derive from a man aged 40-50 years in good health and CMV-seropositive.

Worth noting for this clone: At one of its ends the junction is not consistent with the germline gene, which may arise from a read error. The genes are TRBV7-7 and TRBJ1-2; D is undetermined. Germline V gene lookup returns CDR1 SSHAT and CDR2 FNYEAQ (reference sequence). The CDR3 totals 15 residues. CDR3 sequence (DNA): TGTGCTAGCAGCTTGGGAGACCTGGCTTTAAGGGGCTACACCTTC. Its translation is CASSLGDLALRGYTF.

The chain carries TRBV28 and TRBJ1-1; 7 positions match TRBD1. The CDR3 contains 15 residues. With V trimmed by 2 bases and J by 4 bases, 7 bases remained unmatched. Germline CDR1 is MDHEN and CDR2 is SYDVKM. CDR3 residues: CASSLGPGGSTEAFF. In DNA, the CDR3 is TGTGCCAGCAGTTTAGGACCAGGGGGGAGCACTGAAGCTTTCTTT.

The rearrangement links TRBV15 to TRBJ2-7; maybe TRBD2 (5 bases). This CDR3 region has 15 residues. The germline V and J ends were trimmed by 4 bases and 2 bases, with 15 bases remaining between them. Per the germline V gene, CDR1 is LNHNV and CDR2 is YYDKDF (reference sequence). DNA for the CDR3: TGTGCCACCAGCATCTCTGGAGCGGCCCCCTACGAGCAGTACTTC. This encodes CATSISGAAPYEQYF.

The CDR3 here is CASRKGQVGYYEQYF. In nucleotides, the CDR3 is TGTGCCAGCAGGAAAGGACAGGTGGGTTACTACGAGCAGTACTTC. This rearrangement joins TRBV16 to TRBJ2-7; 7 bases align to TRBD1. With V trimmed by 6 bases and J by 3 bases, 11 bases remained unmatched. The CDR3 covers 15 residues. The germline V gene has CDR1 KGHSY and CDR2 FQNENV.

In DNA form, the CDR3 reads TGTGCCATCAGTTACCGGGACTTCCCCTACAATGAGCAGTTCTTC. Translating gives CAISYRDFPYNEQFF. The chain recombines TRBV10-3 with TRBJ2-1; maybe TRBD2 (6 bases). The CDR3 is 15 residues long. Germline lookup yields CDR1 ENHRY and CDR2 SYGVKD. Trimming stripped 5 bases from V and 2 bases from J, with 13 bases between.

This clone was recorded once. A read error may produce the germline difference seen at one junction end. The chain links TRBV9 to TRBJ1-1, with D tentatively TRBD1 (5 bases). The CDR3 totals 14 residues. Germline V gives CDR1 SGDLS, CDR2 YYNGEE. CDR3 nucleotides: TGTGCCAGCAGCGTAGGACCAAGCGGGACTGAGGCTTTCTTT. As protein: CASSVGPSGTEAFF.

The DNA of the CDR3 is TGTGCCATCAGCGCTGCACTAGCGGACACAGATACGCAGTATTTT. Translating gives CAISAALADTDTQYF. The genes are TRBV10-3 and TRBJ2-3, with 8 bases lining up with TRBD2. The germline gives CDR1 ENHRY, CDR2 SYGVKD. The CDR3 extends over 15 amino acids. J gave up 2 bases and V 6 bases, and 7 bases lay outside the gene matches.

The chain recombines TRBV6-5 with TRBJ2-7; tentative D call: TRBD1 (6 bases). Germline V gene sequence: CDR1 MNHEY, CDR2 SVGAGI. The CDR3 has 16 residues. The V end was cut by 2 bases, the J end by 2 bases, with 16 bases between. DNA for the CDR3: TGTGCCAGCAGTTACGGGGGCTCGGGTCAGACCTACGAGCAGTACTTC. This gives the protein CASSYGGSGQTYEQYF.

The V call is TRBV18, the J call TRBJ1-2; 7 bases align to TRBD1. V lost 3 bases, J lost 6 bases, and 4 bases stayed unmatched. The CDR3 is 13 residues long. CDR1 and CDR2 (germline): KGHSH, LQKENI. The CDR3 is CASSPRDSNGYTF. Here the CDR3 DNA reads TGTGCCAGCTCACCGAGGGACAGCAATGGCTACACCTTC.

The genes are TRBV6-5 and TRBJ2-7; 8 nucleotides agree with TRBD1. This CDR3 spans 14 amino acids. Trimming removed 4 bases from V and 4 bases from J; junction bases left unmatched: 6. Germline-derived CDR1 and CDR2 are MNHEY and SVGAGI. The CDR3 protein is CASSFGQGGYEQYF. CDR3 coding DNA: TGTGCCAGCAGTTTCGGACAGGGTGGGTACGAGCAGTACTTC.

The rearrangement links TRBV9 to TRBJ1-2; TRBD1 might be the D (6 bases). The CDR3 sequence is 15 residues long. The ends were cut back, 6 bases at V and 8 bases at J, with 23 bases in the middle. The V gene's germline CDR1 is SGDLS and CDR2 YYNGEE. CDR3 sequence (DNA): TGTGCCAGCAAGAGGGAAACAACAGGGTCCTACGGCTACACCTTC. Amino acid sequence: CASKRETTGSYGYTF.

This chain uses TRBV19 with TRBJ1-5; 9 bases line up with TRBD1. The CDR3 has 15 residues. Losses at the gene ends were 7 bases for V and 3 bases for J; bases not matched to a gene: 7. From germline, CDR1 is LNHDA and CDR2 SQIVND (reference sequence). As DNA, the CDR3 is TGTGCCAGTACCCCCCGGACAGGGGACAATCAGCCCCAGCATTTT. This codes for CASTPRTGDNQPQHF.

This chain links TRBV7-3 with TRBJ2-1, with a weak D call TRBD1 (6 bases). The germline CDR1 and CDR2 sequences are SGHTA and FQGTGA. V dropped 5 bases and J dropped 2 bases, with 22 bases sitting between them. This CDR3 is 18 amino acids long. CDR3 sequence: CASSLDRCRLSTYNEQFF. The CDR3, as DNA: TGTGCCAGCAGCCTAGACAGGTGTCGGCTATCAACCTACAATGAGCAGTTCTTC.

In this sample, this clone turned up once. This rearrangement joins TRBV15 to TRBJ1-6, with 7 bases lining up with TRBD1. From germline, CDR1 is LNHNV and CDR2 YYDKDF (reference sequence). The V and J ends lost 0 bases and 7 bases, in that order; junction bases with no gene match: 6. The CDR3 covers 16 residues. The CDR3 spells CATSRDVYRGNSPLHF. In DNA form, the CDR3 reads TGTGCCACCAGCAGAGATGTATACAGGGGAAATTCACCCCTCCACTTT.

The rearrangement uses TRBV11-2 and TRBJ2-5, with a possible D match to TRBD2 (7 bases). The CDR3 is 15 amino acids. Germline loops: CDR1 SGHAT, CDR2 FQNNGV. V shed 6 bases and J shed 3 bases, with 17 bases lying between them. CDR3 sequence (DNA): TGTGCCAGCAGAACATGGGGGGGGCCTGAAGAGACCCAGTACTTC. It yields the protein CASRTWGGPEETQYF.

V is TRBV5-1 and J is TRBJ2-2; 7 nucleotides align to TRBD1. V lost 0 bases, J lost 4 bases, and 0 bases stayed unmatched. Germline V gives CDR1 SGHRS, CDR2 YFSETQ. The CDR3 is 14 amino acids. The CDR3 here is CASSLEGATGELFF. Here the CDR3 DNA reads TGCGCCAGCAGCTTGGAGGGGGCCACCGGGGAGCTGTTTTTT.

Concerning this clone: Other DNA sequences in this sample translate to the same CDR3. The chain combines TRBV13 with TRBJ1-2; 7 bases are shared with TRBD1. V was clipped by 3 bases and J by 2 bases; unmatched bases: 3. The CDR3 is 14 amino acids. Germline V gene sequence: CDR1 PRHDT, CDR2 FYEKMQ (reference sequence). CDR3 nucleotide sequence: TGTGCCAGCAGCTTCGGACAGGCAAACTATGGCTACACCTTC. Protein sequence: CASSFGQANYGYTF.

This clone was picked up one time. The chain is built from TRBV11-2 and TRBJ2-3; D call uncertain. The CDR3 totals 16 residues. V was clipped by 3 bases and J by 3 bases, with 16 bases between them. Germline V lookup: CDR1 SGHAT, CDR2 FQNNGV. The CDR3 region is CASSFDMGPFTDTQYF. The CDR3 DNA sequence: TGTGCCAGCAGCTTTGACATGGGCCCTTTTACAGATACGCAGTATTTT.

On this clone: A junction boundary mismatches the germline segment, possibly from a read error. V and J are TRBV7-7 and TRBJ1-1; D is uncertain. The CDR3 has 13 residues. In germline, CDR1 is SSHAT, CDR2 FNYEAQ (reference sequence). The CDR3 nucleotides are TGTGCTAGCAGCCCCTCTACTGACACTGAAGCTTTCTTT. Its protein is CASSPSTDTEAFF.

This chain uses TRBV5-1 with TRBJ1-3, with D possibly TRBD1 on 5 matching bases. This CDR3 has 14 residues. Per the germline V gene, CDR1 is SGHRS and CDR2 is YFSETQ. The V and J ends lost 1 base and 4 bases respectively, with 9 bases between them. The CDR3 DNA sequence: TGCGCCAGCAGCTTGCAGGGATCGGGAAACACCATATATTTT. Translated: CASSLQGSGNTIYF. Full variable domain (rest looked up from reference TRBV5-1 and TRBJ1-3): KAGVTQTPRYLIKTRGQQVTLSCSPISGHRSVSWYQQTPGQGLQFLFEYFSETQRNKGNFPGRFSGRQFSNSRSEMNVSTLELGDSALYLCASSLQGSGNTIYFGEGSWLTVV.

The chain couples TRBV6-5 to TRBJ1-2; TRBD1 matches 12 bases. CDR3 length: 15 amino acids. After removal of 7 bases from V and 3 bases from J, the junction contained 6 bases not matched to a gene. Germline-derived CDR1 and CDR2 are MNHEY and SVGAGI. The CDR3 nucleotides read TGTGCCAGCAAGGCGGGACAGGGGGCCTACTATGGCTACACCTTC. Encoded protein: CASKAGQGAYYGYTF.

The genes are TRBV7-3 and TRBJ2-1; 12 nucleotides align to TRBD1. The V segment lost 2 bases and the J segment 9 bases; nucleotides outside the gene matches: 11. The germline CDR1 and CDR2 sequences are SGHTA and FQGTGA. The CDR3 is 17 residues long. CDR3 DNA sequence: TGTGCCAGCAGCTTATCTCCGGGACAGGGGGCAGAAGGTGAGCAGTTCTTC. The encoded protein is CASSLSPGQGAEGEQFF.

The CDR3 region is CASSDRGAGELFF. In DNA form, the CDR3 reads TGTGCCAGTAGTGACAGGGGTGCGGGGGAGCTGTTTTTT. This chain links TRBV19 with TRBJ2-2, with TRBD1 matching 8 bases. Germline V CDR1 and CDR2: LNHDA, SQIVND (reference sequence). The V gene end was trimmed by 5 bases and the J gene end by 8 bases; junction bases not matched to a gene: 4. The length of the CDR3 is 13 residues. Using reference TRBV19 and TRBJ2-2 for the parts outside the CDR3, the full variable domain is DGGITQSPKYLFRKEGQNVTLSCEQNLNHDAMYWYRQDPGQGLRLIYYSQIVNDFQKGDIAEGYSVSREKKESFPLTVTSAQKNPTAFYLCASSDRGAGELFFGEGSRLTVL.

This clone was counted only a few times. The gene calls are TRBV6-1 and TRBJ2-6; weak D call: TRBD2 (5 bases). This CDR3 region has 15 residues. From germline, CDR1 is MNHNS and CDR2 SASEGT. The ends were cut back, 7 bases at V and 4 bases at J, with 14 bases in the middle. The CDR3 bases are TGTGCCAGCACTTCTATCGGGGTCGGGGCCAACGTCCTGACTTTC. Protein sequence: CASTSIGVGANVLTF.

Turning to this clone: This sample also contains other DNA sequences that code for the same CDR3. The rearrangement links TRBV5-8 to TRBJ2-1, with TRBD2 matching 9 bases. There are 15 residues in the CDR3. Per the germline V gene, CDR1 is SGHTS and CDR2 is YDEGEE. V lost 7 bases, J lost 0 bases, and 5 bases stayed unmatched. CDR3 in amino acids: CASSARGGSYNEQFF. CDR3 DNA sequence: TGTGCCAGCTCCGCGCGGGGGGGCTCCTACAATGAGCAGTTCTTC.

The chain couples TRBV25-1 to TRBJ2-2; possibly TRBD1 for D (6 bases). This CDR3 is 14 amino acids long. Germline values: CDR1 MGHDK, CDR2 SYGVNS. V was pared by 8 bases and J by 8 bases, with 18 bases between. The DNA for the CDR3 is TGTGCCAGCGGTCCACAGGGTGCAAGTGGGGAGCTGTTTTTT. It yields the protein CASGPQGASGELFF.

Comment on this clone: One end of the junction varies from germline; a read error may be responsible. J is TRBJ2-3 and V is TRBV9; 10 nucleotides agree with TRBD2. Germline V gene lookup returns CDR1 SGDLS and CDR2 YYNGEE. The CDR3 consists of 18 residues. This chain's CDR3 is CASSVGASGSSGADTRYF. The CDR3 DNA follows: TGTGCCAGCAGCGTAGGAGCTAGCGGGAGTTCGGGAGCAGATACGCGGTATTTT. Together with reference TRBV9 and TRBJ2-3, the CDR3 gives the full variable domain: DSGVTQTPKHLITATGQRVTLRCSPRSGDLSVYWYQQSLDQGLQFLIQYYNGEERAKGNILERFSAQQFPDLHSELNLSSLELGDSALYFCASSVGASGSSGADTRYFGPGTRLTVL.

The V and J genes are TRBV9 and TRBJ2-7; TRBD2 aligns across 7 bases. In germline, CDR1 is SGDLS, CDR2 YYNGEE. The CDR3 contains 14 residues. The V and J ends lost 2 bases and 7 bases, in that order; junction bases with no gene match: 9. The CDR3 DNA reads as TGTGCCAGCAGCGTGGGCGGGGAGGGATGGGAGCAGTACTTC. Amino acids: CASSVGGEGWEQYF.

The chain is built from TRBV13 and TRBJ2-3; D gene uncertain. Germline V CDR1 and CDR2: PRHDT, FYEKMQ (reference sequence). There are 14 residues in the CDR3. V was trimmed by 0 bases and J by 5 bases, leaving 9 bases between them. The CDR3 spells CASSLGQVKDTQYF. As DNA, the CDR3 is TGTGCCAGCAGCTTAGGGCAGGTCAAAGATACGCAGTATTTT.